This TCR beta chain was obtained from a study of T cell repertoires in cytomegalovirus infection. Study-level information: Public TCR beta signature analysis indicated the presence of both CMV infection and matching HLA type.

One entry per CDR3 protein results from TCRdb running MiXCR on the reads. The table lists approximately 170,000 distinct CDR3 sequences, roughly 18% of them singletons. The study's findings and limits: Predominance within the ex vivo response was attributable to HLA-C-restricted CMV-specific TCR beta clonotypes. Pooled public TCR beta family frequency picked out CMV carriers with the relevant HLA.

There are 15 residues in the CDR3. V gave up 5 bases and J gave up 0 bases, with 13 bases separating them. Concerning this clonotype itself: As yet, its antigen is unknown.

The clonotype originates from a human donor in good health (CMV status not recorded). Some clones in this sample may be carry-over from other donors' samples. The sequencing sample was made of CD8+ T cells from PBMCs. V usage is TRBV12-3 or TRBV12-4 and J usage is TRBJ1-1; D is unresolved. The CDR3 region has the DNA TGTGCCAGCAGTCCCCCGGGAAGCATGAACACTGAAGCTTTCTTT. The encoded protein is CASSPPGSMNTEAFF.